This is a list of T cell receptor beta chains from one sample in a study of Graves' ophthalmopathy and Graves' hyperthyroidism. TCRdb re-derived calls from the multiplex PCR reads in MiXCR, one entry per CDR3 protein. In the table there are roughly 610,000 distinct CDR3 sequences, 20% to 25% of which are singletons. Sequencing was done on a sample of peripheral blood. The receptors here all came from a woman between 18 and 29 years old with stable Graves' hyperthyroidism. Some clones in this sample may be carry-over from other donors' samples. Each CDR3 is given with its conserved first and last residue. A D gene is named only where the DNA matches it firmly. Clone size appears in some rows only: once, few, many, or a class for an expanded clone.

d_gene	v_gene	j_gene	abundance	CDR3nt	CDR3aa
-	TRBV6-1	TRBJ2-7	many	TGTGCCAGCAGCCGTAACCTCCTCCACTACGAGCAGTACTTC	CASSRNLLHYEQYF
-	TRBV12-3/TRBV12-4	TRBJ1-2	-	TGTGCCAGCAGTTTAGGACCCACGGGCTACACCTTC	CASSLGPTGYTF
TRBD1	TRBV6-1	TRBJ2-7	many	TGTGCCAGCATGCGCCCGGGACAGGGGATGGACGAGCAGTACTTC	CASMRPGQGMDEQYF
TRBD2	TRBV7-8	TRBJ2-5	-	TGTACCAGCAGCCTTAGCGGGAGGAAAGAAGAGACCCAGTACTTC	CTSSLSGRKEETQYF
TRBD2	TRBV7-3	TRBJ2-5	many	TGTGCCAGCAGCTTCTCTAGCGGGAGGGAGACCCAGTACTTC	CASSFSSGRETQYF
-	TRBV12-3/TRBV12-4	TRBJ2-2	many	TGTGCCAGCACCCTTGGGGGATACACCGGGGAGCTGTTTTTT	CASTLGGYTGELFF
-	TRBV5-1	TRBJ1-2	-	TGCGCCAGCAGCTTTTGGGAGTCGAGCTATGGCTACACCTTC	CASSFWESSYGYTF
TRBD1	TRBV28	TRBJ1-5	few	TGTGCCAGCAGCTCAACCACAGGGGGCAACAATCAGCCCCAGCATTTT	CASSSTTGGNNQPQHF
-	TRBV6-2/TRBV6-3	TRBJ1-5	-	TGTGCCAGCAGTTACTACGGGTATAGCAATCAGCCCCAGCATTTT	CASSYYGYSNQPQHF
-	TRBV6-1	TRBJ1-2	-	TGTGCCTGCAGTGAAGCGAACACTTCTGGCTATGGCTACACCTTC	CACSEANTSGYGYTF
-	TRBV15	TRBJ2-5	-	TGTGCCACCAGCATAGGAGGGGGGGATCAAGAGACCCAGTACTTC	CATSIGGGDQETQYF
-	TRBV28	TRBJ2-4	many	TGTGCCAGCAGTCTCACAGGGTCCAAAAACATTCAGTACTTC	CASSLTGSKNIQYF
-	TRBV12-3/TRBV12-4	TRBJ2-5	many	TGTGCCAGCAGCGGAAGGGGCAGACCTCAAGAGACCCAGTACTTC	CASSGRGRPQETQYF
-	TRBV12-3/TRBV12-4	TRBJ1-2	many	TGTGCCAGCAGTTACGGGGAGGGGACCTATGGCTACACCTTC	CASSYGEGTYGYTF
-	TRBV4-2	TRBJ2-4	-	TGTGCCAGCAGCCAAGGTCTGGGCAGGGACCTAGCCAAAAACATTCAGTACTTC	CASSQGLGRDLAKNIQYF
-	TRBV4-2	TRBJ2-7	few	TGTGCCAGCAGCCCGAGGGGGCGGGGAATCTACGAGCAGTACTTC	CASSPRGRGIYEQYF
-	TRBV7-9	TRBJ1-2	-	TGTGCCAGCAGCCAGCCCTCCGCTAACTATGGCTACACCTTC	CASSQPSANYGYTF
-	TRBV6-2/TRBV6-3	TRBJ1-5	many	TGTGCCAGCAGAAGACTGATGATCAGCCCCCAGCATTTT	CASRRLMISPQHF
-	TRBV6-8	TRBJ2-7	many	TGTGCCAGCAGTTACTTCGGGGCCGAGCAGTACTTC	CASSYFGAEQYF
-	TRBV10-3	TRBJ2-2	few	TGTGCCATCAGTGAGTCGGCGGGGTTCGGCACCGGGGAGCTGTTTTTT	CAISESAGFGTGELFF
-	TRBV20-1	TRBJ2-2	many	TGCAGTGCTAGAGTAGGAGGGCAGGGGGAAAGCGGGGAGCTGTTTTTT	CSARVGGQGESGELFF
-	TRBV15	TRBJ2-4	few	TGTGCCACCAGCAGAGTGCTCGGACAGCTCAAAAACATTCAGTACTTC	CATSRVLGQLKNIQYF
TRBD2	TRBV3-1	TRBJ2-3	few	TGTGCCAGCAGCCAAGATTCGGGTAGCGGGGACTACTATACGCAGTATTTT	CASSQDSGSGDYYTQYF
TRBD1	TRBV12-3/TRBV12-4	TRBJ1-6	-	TGTGCCAGCAGTAGACAGGGGCGGATTTCACCCCTCCACTTT	CASSRQGRISPLHF
-	TRBV20-1	TRBJ2-7	many	TGCAGTGCTAGCCCCCTGGGGGGGCAGTACTTC	CSASPLGGQYF
-	TRBV6-1	TRBJ1-6	-	TGTGCCAGCAGTGTTCGGGGGCCCCTCCACTTT	CASSVRGPLHF
-	TRBV5-1	TRBJ2-7	many	TGCGCCAGCAGCTTGTTTCCGGGCCTATCCTACGAGCAGTACTTC	CASSLFPGLSYEQYF